The following is a T cell receptor (beta chain) sequence with its context. Its specific antigen is unknown. Within one base of it there is no much larger clone, and no base qualities were kept. TCR beta CDR3 regions were amplified from RNA transcripts. The TCR CDR3 was subjected to a first round of RT-PCR using the HTBI primer set and the Qiagen OneStep RT-PCR kit. Libraries were constructed in a second round of multiplex PCR, after which size selection and purification were carried out. Libraries were sequenced paired-end with 100 bp reads on an Illumina HiSeq2000. The paper's processing steps were these. Raw data were processed with SOAPnuke, discarding reads with adapters, uncalled bases, mean Phred below 15, or no exact constant-primer or identifier match. High-quality paired reads were merged using COPE v1.2.5, and each unique nucleotide sequence was defined as a clonotype. MiTCR v1.1 was used to align clonotypes to the IMGT TRBV, TRBD and TRBJ reference segments. The analysis was restricted to V-J combinations with a frequency above 0.0001, which together covered approximately 99% of the repertoires. A TCS score was defined as the ratio between F50 (clonal expansion) and ExV (chaos), using BLOSUM62-based TCRdist between CDR3 peptides within each V-J. Welch's t-statistics and random forest reduced some 510 V-J features to 10 to 15, which were used in a naive Bayes classifier (R e1071). TCRdb reworked the public reads: Q25 trimming with fastp, MiXCR clone assembly, productive beta chains retained. Merged by CDR3 protein, the rows form single entries marked with the most common genes and DNA. TCRdb's processing, not the authors', yielded these V and J calls. The sample data list approximately 530,000 distinct CDR3 sequences, and about 20% of these were observed just once. In total, the top ten clones hold approximately 48% of the sample.

This sample is part of a study of T cells in Graves' hyperthyroidism and ophthalmopathy (dated 2019 in TCRdb). Background on the whole study: Peripheral blood was sampled at the time of initial diagnosis, prior to any treatment. A discovery cohort of approximately 100 patients, about 44 with Graves' ophthalmopathy and more than 55 with stable Graves' hyperthyroidism, was used to find distinguishing TCR V-J signatures. Whether ophthalmopathy could be predicted prospectively was tested in an independent validation cohort made up of approximately 19 hyperthyroidism patients plus 17 patients who later progressed to ophthalmopathy. The roughly 100 discovery patients were divided at random into training and test sets in a 7:3 ratio. In more than five Graves' hyperthyroidism patients, the study also compared T-cell repertoires from thyroid tissue with T-cell repertoires from blood. After blood sampling, hyperthyroidism patients were treated with methimazole at a starting dose of 30 mg daily, and ophthalmopathy patients were treated with high-dose intravenous methylprednisolone. TCR Vbeta CDR3 sequencing of 140 or so peripheral blood samples (fewer than 45 ophthalmopathy, some 75 hyperthyroidism and some 17 progressor patients) is reported in the paper.

The CDR3 holds 14 amino acids from the cysteine to the phenylalanine. Only CDR3 DNA is held: 42 bases, read in frame from base 1. Reading the germline V gene (reference sequence) gives CDR1 SEHNR and CDR2 FQNEAQ. V lost 5 bases and J lost 5 bases, and the count of bases not matched to a germline gene is 3. What the research found in general, with its limitations: In validation, progression to ophthalmopathy was predicted by the model with around 71% sensitivity and 72.22% specificity, a median of approximately 7.1 months before onset. In cross-validation, a model built on a 13 V-J signature told ophthalmopathy apart from stable hyperthyroidism with approximately 90% sensitivity and around 84% specificity, and in testing the same model reached 80%/75%. Most expanded thyroid clonotypes (frequency above 0.001) were also found in blood, which suggests that blood repertoires may mirror thyroid immune responses. Sample size was not statistically predetermined, and investigators were not blinded to group allocation.

Ophthalmopathy patients had moderately to severely active disease, with a Clinical Activity Score of 3 or more, a NOSPECS grade of 4 or more, and a disease duration of less than 3 months. The study excluded patients with uncontrolled infections, other autoimmune diseases, pregnancy or lactation. Diagnoses were established on the basis of clinical symptoms, serum thyroxine and TRAb, thyroid ultrasound, and orbital computed tomography. PBMCs were isolated from more than 8 ml of fresh peripheral blood by Ficoll-Paque density gradient centrifugation. Trizol reagent was used to extract total RNA, and RNA quality was then checked on an Agilent 2100 Bioanalyzer.

The receptor's source is a man aged 40-49 years with Graves' ophthalmopathy. Sequenced: blood. The chain joins TRBV7-9 to TRBJ2-7, with 13 junctional bases fitting TRBD2. The CDR3 reads as follows: CASSPTSGRNEQYF. The nucleotides are TGTGCCAGCAGCCCGACTAGCGGGAGGAACGAGCAGTACTTC.